A single sample is the source of the 4 T cell receptor beta chains below, sequenced in a study of long-term antiretroviral therapy in people with HIV. The authors ran the immunoSEQ assay, v3.0, at survey level. Clones were sequenced by immunoSEQ multiplex PCR, and TCRdb holds only the in-frame ones, with some missing. This table holds more than 15,000 clones, around 90% found once. The sample consisted of unsorted PBMCs, taken 0.3 years after starting antiretroviral therapy. Source of these receptors: a man between 60 and 75 years old with HIV.

This rearrangement joins TRBV13 to TRBJ2-7; 7 nucleotides agree with TRBD2. The germline CDR1 and CDR2 sequences are PRHDT and FYEKMQ (reference sequence). V was clipped by 5 bases and J by 0 bases; unmatched bases: 10. The CDR3 has 16 residues. The CDR3 reads CASSPSGERGSYEQYF. CDR3 coding DNA: TGTGCCAGCAGCCCGAGTGGGGAGCGGGGCTCCTACGAGCAGTACTTC.

This chain uses TRBV6-1 with TRBJ2-5, with 11 bases that match TRBD2. The CDR3 is 18 amino acids. Per the germline V gene, CDR1 is MNHNS and CDR2 is SASEGT. Losses at the gene ends were 3 bases for V and 4 bases for J; bases not matched to a gene: 13. CDR3 DNA sequence: TGTGCCAGCAGTGAGTGGTTTGCTAGCGGGAGGAATGGAGAGACCCAGTACTTC. Translating it yields CASSEWFASGRNGETQYF.

V and J are TRBV2 and TRBJ2-3, with D uncertain. The CDR3 runs 14 residues. V lost 1 base to trimming and J lost 0 bases, with 5 bases between them. Germline V gives CDR1 SNHLY, CDR2 FYNNEI. CDR3 amino acids: CASSEVWSTDTQYF. As DNA, the CDR3 is TGTGCCAGCAGTGAAGTTTGGAGCACAGATACGCAGTATTTT.

V usage is TRBV27 and J usage is TRBJ1-2; 7 nucleotides agree with TRBD1. The germline V gene encodes CDR1 MNHEY and CDR2 SMNVEV (reference sequence). After removal of 0 bases from V and 8 bases from J, the junction contained 6 bases not matched to a gene. The length of the CDR3 is 14 residues. CDR3 nucleotide sequence: TGTGCCAGCAGTTTATCCCGACAGGGTCTCGGCTACACCTTC. This gives the protein CASSLSRQGLGYTF.